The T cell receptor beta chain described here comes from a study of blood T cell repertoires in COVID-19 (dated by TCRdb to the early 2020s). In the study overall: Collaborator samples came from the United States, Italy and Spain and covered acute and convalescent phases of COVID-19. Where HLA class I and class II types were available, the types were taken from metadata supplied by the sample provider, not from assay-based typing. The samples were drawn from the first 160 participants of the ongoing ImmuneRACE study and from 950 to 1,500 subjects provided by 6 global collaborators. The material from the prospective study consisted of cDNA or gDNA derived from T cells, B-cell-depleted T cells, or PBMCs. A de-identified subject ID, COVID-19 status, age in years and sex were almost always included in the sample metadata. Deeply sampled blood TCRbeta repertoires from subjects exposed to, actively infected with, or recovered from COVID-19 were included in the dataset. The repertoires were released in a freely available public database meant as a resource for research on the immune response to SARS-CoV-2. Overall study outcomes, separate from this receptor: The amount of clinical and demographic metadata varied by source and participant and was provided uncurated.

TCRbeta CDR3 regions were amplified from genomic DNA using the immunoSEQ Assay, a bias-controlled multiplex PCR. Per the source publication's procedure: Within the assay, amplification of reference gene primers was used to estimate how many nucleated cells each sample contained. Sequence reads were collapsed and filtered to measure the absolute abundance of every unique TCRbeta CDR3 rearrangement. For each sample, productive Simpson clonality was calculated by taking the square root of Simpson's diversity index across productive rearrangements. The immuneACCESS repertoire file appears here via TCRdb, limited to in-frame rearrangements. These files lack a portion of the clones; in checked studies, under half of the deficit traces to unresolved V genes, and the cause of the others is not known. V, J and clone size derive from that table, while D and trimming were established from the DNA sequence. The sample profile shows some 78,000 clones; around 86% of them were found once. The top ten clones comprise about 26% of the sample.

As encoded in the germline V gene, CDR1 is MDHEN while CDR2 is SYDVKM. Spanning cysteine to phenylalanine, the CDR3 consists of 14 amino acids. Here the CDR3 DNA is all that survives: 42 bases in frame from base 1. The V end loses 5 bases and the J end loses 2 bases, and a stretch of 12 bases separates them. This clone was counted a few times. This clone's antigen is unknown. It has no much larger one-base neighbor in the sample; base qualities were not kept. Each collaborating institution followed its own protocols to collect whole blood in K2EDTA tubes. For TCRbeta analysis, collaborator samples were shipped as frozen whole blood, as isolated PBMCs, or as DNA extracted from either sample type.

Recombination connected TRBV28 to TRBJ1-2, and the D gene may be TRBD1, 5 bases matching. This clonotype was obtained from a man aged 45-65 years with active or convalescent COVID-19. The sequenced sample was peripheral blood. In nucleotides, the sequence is TGTGCCAGCAGTCCAGGGCGATCCAACTATGGCTACACCTTC. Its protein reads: CASSPGRSNYGYTF.